These T cell receptor beta chains were read from a single sample in a study of tumor-infiltrating lymphocytes in primary liver carcinoma. Using its own MiXCR run on the multiplex PCR reads, TCRdb lists one record per CDR3 protein. The sample yields 310,000 or so distinct CDR3 sequences, around three fifths seen once. Sample: peripheral blood. The receptors derive from a woman in her 30s with primary liver carcinoma and hepatitis B virus infection. CDR3s include the opening cysteine and the closing phenylalanine or tryptophan. D genes are given only for firm matches. Clone size is stated in some rows and not others, as once, few, many or a class when expanded.

TRBD2,13,few,TRBV29-1,TRBJ2-5,CSVRPSGRETQYF,TGCAGCGTTCGCCCTAGCGGGAGGGAGACCCAGTACTTC
NA,14,many,TRBV6-6,TRBJ2-7,CASSYSALHNEQYF,TGTGCCAGCAGTTACTCGGCCCTTCACAACGAGCAGTACTTC
TRBD2,16,NA,TRBV11-2,TRBJ2-1,CTSSLSSGIYYNEQFF,TGTACCAGCAGCCTATCTAGCGGGATCTACTACAATGAGCAGTTCTTC
NA,15,many,TRBV4-3,TRBJ1-1,CASSQENGMNTEAFF,TGCGCCAGCAGCCAAGAGAACGGTATGAACACTGAAGCTTTCTTT
NA,14,once,TRBV11-2,TRBJ2-2,CASSLAFRPGELCF,TGTGCCAGCAGTTTAGCGTTCCGTCCCGGGGAGCTGTGTTTT
TRBD2,13,many,TRBV29-1,TRBJ2-3,CSIQRGARDTQYF,TGCAGCATTCAGCGGGGGGCGCGGGATACGCAGTATTTT
TRBD2,15,NA,TRBV7-9,TRBJ2-1,CASSPRGGRSNEQFF,TGTGCCAGCAGCCCCCGGGGGGGGCGATCCAATGAGCAGTTCTTC
TRBD1,14,many,TRBV6-5,TRBJ1-2,CASRRAQGAGGYTF,TGTGCCAGCAGGAGGGCACAGGGGGCTGGCGGCTACACCTTC
NA,14,NA,TRBV11-2,TRBJ1-1,CASSLESGGAGAFF,TGTGCCAGCAGCTTAGAGTCGGGTGGGGCTGGAGCTTTCTTT
TRBD1,15,many,TRBV6-4,TRBJ2-5,CASSDARQGWETQYF,TGTGCCAGCAGTGACGCAAGACAGGGATGGGAGACCCAGTACTTC
TRBD1,16,NA,TRBV11-1,TRBJ2-1,CASNLLTGQGISEQFF,TGTGCCAGCAACTTATTGACCGGACAGGGTATCAGTGAGCAGTTCTTC
NA,15,NA,TRBV11-1,TRBJ2-7,CASSLLARTAYEQYF,TGTGCCAGCAGCTTACTGGCAAGGACAGCCTACGAGCAGTACTTC
NA,12,NA,TRBV29-1,TRBJ1-1,CSANAANTEAFF,TGCAGCGCCAACGCAGCGAATACTGAAGCTTTCTTT
TRBD1,17,NA,TRBV6-1,TRBJ2-2,CASSEEARGHGTGELFF,TGTGCCAGCAGTGAAGAGGCTAGGGGGCACGGCACCGGGGAGCTGTTTTTT
NA,16,NA,TRBV4-1,TRBJ2-3,CASSQEWVGSTDTQYF,TGCGCCAGCAGCCAAGAGTGGGTTGGTTCCACAGATACGCAGTATTTT
TRBD2,16,many,TRBV11-2,TRBJ2-1,CASSSTSGRAYNEQFF,TGTGCCAGCAGCTCCACTAGCGGGAGGGCCTACAATGAGCAGTTCTTC